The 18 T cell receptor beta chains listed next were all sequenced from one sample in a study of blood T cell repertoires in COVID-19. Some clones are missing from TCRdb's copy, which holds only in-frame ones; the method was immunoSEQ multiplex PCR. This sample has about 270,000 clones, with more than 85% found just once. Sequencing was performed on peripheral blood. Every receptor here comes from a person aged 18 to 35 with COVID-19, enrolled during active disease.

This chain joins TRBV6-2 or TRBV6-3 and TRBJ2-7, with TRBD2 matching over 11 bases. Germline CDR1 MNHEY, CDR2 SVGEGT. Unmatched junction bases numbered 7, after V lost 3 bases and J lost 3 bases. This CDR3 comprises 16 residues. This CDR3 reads CASSYYGLAGDYEQYF. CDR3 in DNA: TGTGCCAGCAGTTATTACGGACTAGCGGGCGACTACGAGCAGTACTTC.

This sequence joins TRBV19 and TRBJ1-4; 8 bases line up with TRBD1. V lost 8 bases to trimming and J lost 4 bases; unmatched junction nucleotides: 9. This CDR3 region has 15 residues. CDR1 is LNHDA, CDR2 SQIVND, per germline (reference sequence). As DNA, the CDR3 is TGTGCCAGTCACTCCGGGACAGGAATTAATGAAAAACTGTTTTTT. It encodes CASHSGTGINEKLFF. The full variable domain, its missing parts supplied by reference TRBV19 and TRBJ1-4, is DGGITQSPKYLFRKEGQNVTLSCEQNLNHDAMYWYRQDPGQGLRLIYYSQIVNDFQKGDIAEGYSVSREKKESFPLTVTSAQKNPTAFYLCASHSGTGINEKLFFGSGTQLSVL.

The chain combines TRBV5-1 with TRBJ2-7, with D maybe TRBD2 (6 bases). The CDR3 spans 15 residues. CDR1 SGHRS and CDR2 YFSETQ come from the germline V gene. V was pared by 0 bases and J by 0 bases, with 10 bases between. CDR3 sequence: CASSLELAFSYEQYF. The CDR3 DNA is TGCGCCAGCAGCTTGGAACTAGCCTTCTCCTACGAGCAGTACTTC.

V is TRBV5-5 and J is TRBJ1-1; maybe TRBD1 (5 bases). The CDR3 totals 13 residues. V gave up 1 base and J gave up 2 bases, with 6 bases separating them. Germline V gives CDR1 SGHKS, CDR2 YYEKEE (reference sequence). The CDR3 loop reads CASSLQGNTEAFF. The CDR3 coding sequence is TGTGCCAGCAGCTTGCAGGGTAACACTGAAGCTTTCTTT.

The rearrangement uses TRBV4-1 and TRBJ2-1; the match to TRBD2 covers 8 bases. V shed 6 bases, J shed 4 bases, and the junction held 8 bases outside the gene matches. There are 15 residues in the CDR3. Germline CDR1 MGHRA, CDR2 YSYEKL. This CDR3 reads CASRASSGGYNEQFF. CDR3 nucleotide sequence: TGCGCCAGCAGGGCTAGCAGCGGGGGATACAATGAGCAGTTCTTC.

CDR3: CASSQEPTGLAALLGDIQYF. Here the CDR3 DNA reads TGCGCCAGCAGCCAAGAGCCTACGGGACTAGCGGCACTCCTGGGGGACATTCAGTACTTC. This sequence joins TRBV4-1 and TRBJ2-4; 11 bases agree with TRBD2. V was pared by 0 bases and J by 8 bases, with 18 bases of the junction left unmatched. Germline V gives CDR1 MGHRA, CDR2 YSYEKL. The CDR3 has 20 residues.

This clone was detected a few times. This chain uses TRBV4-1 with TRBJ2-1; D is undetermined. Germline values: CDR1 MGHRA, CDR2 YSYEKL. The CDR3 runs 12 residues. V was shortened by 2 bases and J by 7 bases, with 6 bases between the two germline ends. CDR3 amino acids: CASSQIGNEQFF. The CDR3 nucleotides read TGCGCCAGCAGCCAAATCGGGAATGAGCAGTTCTTC.

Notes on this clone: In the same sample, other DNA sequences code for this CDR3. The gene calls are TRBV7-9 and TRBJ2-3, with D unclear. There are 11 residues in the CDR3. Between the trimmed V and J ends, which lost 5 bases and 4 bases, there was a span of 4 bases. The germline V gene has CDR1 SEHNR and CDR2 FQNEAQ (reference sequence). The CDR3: CASSRADTQYF. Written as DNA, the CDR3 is TGTGCCAGCAGCCGAGCAGATACGCAGTATTTT.

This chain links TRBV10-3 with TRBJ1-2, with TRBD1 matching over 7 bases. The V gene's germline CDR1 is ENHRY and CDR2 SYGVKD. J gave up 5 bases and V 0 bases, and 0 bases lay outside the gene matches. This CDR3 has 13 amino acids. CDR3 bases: TGTGCCATCAGTGAGTCGACAGGGTATGGCTACACCTTC. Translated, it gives CAISESTGYGYTF.

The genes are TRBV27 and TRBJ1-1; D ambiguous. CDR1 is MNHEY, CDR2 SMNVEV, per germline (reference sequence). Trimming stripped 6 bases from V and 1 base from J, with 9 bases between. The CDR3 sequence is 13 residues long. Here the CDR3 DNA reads TGTGCCAGCAGCCCCGGTCCGAACACTGAAGCTTTCTTT. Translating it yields CASSPGPNTEAFF.

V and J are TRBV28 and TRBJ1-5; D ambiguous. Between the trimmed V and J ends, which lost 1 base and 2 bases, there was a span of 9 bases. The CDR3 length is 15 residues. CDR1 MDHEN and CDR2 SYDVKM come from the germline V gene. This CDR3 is CASSLYARGNQPQHF. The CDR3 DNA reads TGTGCCAGCAGTTTATACGCCCGGGGCAATCAGCCCCAGCATTTT.

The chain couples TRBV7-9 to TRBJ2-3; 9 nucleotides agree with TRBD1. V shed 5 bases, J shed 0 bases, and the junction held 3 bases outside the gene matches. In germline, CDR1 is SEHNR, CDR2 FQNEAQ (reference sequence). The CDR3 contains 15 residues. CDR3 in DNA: TGTGCCAGCAGCCCGGGACAGGGTAGCACAGATACGCAGTATTTT. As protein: CASSPGQGSTDTQYF.

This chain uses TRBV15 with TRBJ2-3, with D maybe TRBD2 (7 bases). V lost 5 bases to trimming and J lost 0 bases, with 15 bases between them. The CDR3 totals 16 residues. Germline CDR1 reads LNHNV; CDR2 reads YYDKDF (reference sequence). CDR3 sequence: CATSGGGGASTDTQYF. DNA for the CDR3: TGTGCCACCAGCGGGGGCGGGGGAGCTAGCACAGATACGCAGTATTTT.

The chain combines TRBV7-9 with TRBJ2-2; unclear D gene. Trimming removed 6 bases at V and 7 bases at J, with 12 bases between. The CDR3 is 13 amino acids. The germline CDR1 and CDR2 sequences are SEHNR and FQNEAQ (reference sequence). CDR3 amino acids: CASRLDTGGELFF. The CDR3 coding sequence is TGTGCCAGCAGACTCGACACTGGCGGGGAGCTGTTTTTT.

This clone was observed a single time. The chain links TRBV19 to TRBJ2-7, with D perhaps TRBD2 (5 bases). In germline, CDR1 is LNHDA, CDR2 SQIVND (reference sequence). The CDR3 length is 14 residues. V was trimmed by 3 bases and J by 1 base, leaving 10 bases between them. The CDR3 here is CASSIHRESYEQYF. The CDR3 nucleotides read TGTGCCAGTAGTATTCACCGGGAATCCTACGAGCAGTACTTC.

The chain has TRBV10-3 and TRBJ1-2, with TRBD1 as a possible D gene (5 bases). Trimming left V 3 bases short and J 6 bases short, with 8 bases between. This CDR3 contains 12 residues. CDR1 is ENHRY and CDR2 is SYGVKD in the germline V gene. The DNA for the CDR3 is TGTGCCATCAGTGACAGGGATAATGGCTACACCTTC. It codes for CAISDRDNGYTF.

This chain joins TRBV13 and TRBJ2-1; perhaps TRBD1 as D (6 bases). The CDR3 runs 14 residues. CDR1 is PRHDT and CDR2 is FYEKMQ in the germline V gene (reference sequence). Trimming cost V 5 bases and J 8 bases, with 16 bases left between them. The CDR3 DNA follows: TGTGCCAGCAGCCCTCAAACAGGGCCCCATGAGCAGTTCTTC. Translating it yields CASSPQTGPHEQFF.

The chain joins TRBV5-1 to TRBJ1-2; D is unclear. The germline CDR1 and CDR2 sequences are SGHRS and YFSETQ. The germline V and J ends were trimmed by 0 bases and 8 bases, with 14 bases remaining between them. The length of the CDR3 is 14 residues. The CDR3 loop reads CASSLEWEGGGYTF. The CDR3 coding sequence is TGCGCCAGCAGCTTGGAGTGGGAGGGTGGCGGCTACACCTTC.